Detailed here is one T cell receptor (beta chain). The antigen remains undetermined. The investigators reverse transcribed all of the isolated RNA, so they sequenced expressed TCRB transcripts. TCRdb keeps only in-frame clones here, not all; method: immunoSEQ multiplex PCR. The table has 200,000 to 250,000 clones, 9.5% to 13% seen once; the top ten hold approximately 1.4%. Via CD45RO/CCR7/CD25/CD127/CD95/CD27, cells of the CD4+ naive, central memory, regulatory and stem cell-like memory subsets were sorted. The CDR3 sequence is 12 residues long. Germline V lookup: CDR1 MDHEN, CDR2 SYDVKM. The J segment lost 0 bases and the V segment lost 8 bases, leaving 0 bases of the junction unmatched. This specimen belongs to a study of beta chain features in type 1 diabetes. The wider study: The patient and healthy donor groups were comparable for age, gender and cell yields. Study findings and constraints: Overrepresentation of cells with high TCR expression could result from cDNA sequencing.

The chain has TRBV28 and TRBJ1-1; TRBD1 matches 7 bases. The material sequenced was central memory CD4+ T cells from blood. The TCR originated in a man aged 18-30 years in good health. CDR3 sequence (DNA): TGTGCCAGCGGACAGGTGAACACTGAAGCTTTCTTT. Its translation is CASGQVNTEAFF.